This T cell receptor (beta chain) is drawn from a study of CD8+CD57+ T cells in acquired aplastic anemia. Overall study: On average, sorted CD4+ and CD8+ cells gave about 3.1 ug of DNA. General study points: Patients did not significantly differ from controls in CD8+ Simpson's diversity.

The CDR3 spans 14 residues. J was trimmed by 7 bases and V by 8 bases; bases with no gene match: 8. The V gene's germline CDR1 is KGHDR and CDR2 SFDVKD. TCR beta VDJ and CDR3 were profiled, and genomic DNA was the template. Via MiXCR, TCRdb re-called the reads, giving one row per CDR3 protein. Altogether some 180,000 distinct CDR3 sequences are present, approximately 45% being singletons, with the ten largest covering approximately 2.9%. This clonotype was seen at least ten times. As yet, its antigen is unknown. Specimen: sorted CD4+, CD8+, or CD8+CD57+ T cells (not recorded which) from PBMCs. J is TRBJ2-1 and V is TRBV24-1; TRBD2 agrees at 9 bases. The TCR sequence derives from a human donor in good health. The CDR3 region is CATTASGNLNEQFF. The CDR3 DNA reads TGTGCCACCACGGCTAGCGGGAATCTGAATGAGCAGTTCTTC.